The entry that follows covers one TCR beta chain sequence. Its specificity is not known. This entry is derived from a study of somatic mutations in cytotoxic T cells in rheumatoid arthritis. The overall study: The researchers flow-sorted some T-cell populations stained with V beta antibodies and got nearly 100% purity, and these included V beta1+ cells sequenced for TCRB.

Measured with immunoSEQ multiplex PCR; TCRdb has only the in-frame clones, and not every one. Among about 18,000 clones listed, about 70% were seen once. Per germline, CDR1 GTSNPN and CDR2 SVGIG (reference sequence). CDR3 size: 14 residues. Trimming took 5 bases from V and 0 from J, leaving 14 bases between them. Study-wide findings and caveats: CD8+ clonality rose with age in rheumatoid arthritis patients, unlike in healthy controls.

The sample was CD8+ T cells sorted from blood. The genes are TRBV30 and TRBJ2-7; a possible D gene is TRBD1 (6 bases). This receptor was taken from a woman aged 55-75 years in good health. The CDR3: CAWVPGVNSYEQYF. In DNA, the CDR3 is TGTGCCTGGGTCCCAGGGGTGAACTCCTACGAGCAGTACTTC.